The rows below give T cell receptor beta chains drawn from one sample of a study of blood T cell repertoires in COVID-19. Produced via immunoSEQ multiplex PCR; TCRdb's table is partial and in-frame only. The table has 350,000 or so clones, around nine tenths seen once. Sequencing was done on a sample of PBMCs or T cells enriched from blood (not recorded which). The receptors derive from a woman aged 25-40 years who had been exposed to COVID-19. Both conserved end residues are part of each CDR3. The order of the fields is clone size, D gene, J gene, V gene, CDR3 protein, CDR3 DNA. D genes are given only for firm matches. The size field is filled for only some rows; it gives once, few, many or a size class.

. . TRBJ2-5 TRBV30 CAWRSIRETQYF TGTGCCTGGAGGTCTATACGGGAGACCCAGTACTTC
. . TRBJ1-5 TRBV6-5 CATSSRGYSNQPQHF TGTGCCACGTCCAGCAGGGGCTATAGCAATCAGCCCCAGCATTTT
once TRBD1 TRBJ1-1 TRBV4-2 CASSWTGVMNTEAFF TGTGCCAGCAGTTGGACAGGGGTTATGAACACTGAAGCTTTCTTT
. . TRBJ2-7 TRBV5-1 CASSLVEHSEQYF TGCGCCAGCAGCTTGGTCGAGCATAGCGAGCAGTACTTC
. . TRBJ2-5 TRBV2 CASRPQGSETQYF TGTGCCAGCAGACCTCAGGGATCGGAGACCCAGTACTTC
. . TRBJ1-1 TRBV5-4 CASSLADTGLEAFF TGTGCCAGCAGCTTGGCCGATACAGGGCTTGAAGCTTTCTTT
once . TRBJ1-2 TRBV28 CASSQYAEIGYTF TGTGCCAGCAGCCAATATGCGGAAATTGGCTACACCTTC
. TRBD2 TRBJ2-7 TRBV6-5 CASSPGTSAYEQYF TGTGCCAGCAGCCCCGGGACTAGCGCCTACGAGCAGTACTTC
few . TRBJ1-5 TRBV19 CASSHLPQPQHF TGTGCCAGTAGTCACCTACCTCAGCCCCAGCATTTT
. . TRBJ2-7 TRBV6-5 CASSYMGPYYEQYF TGTGCCAGCAGTTACATGGGCCCCTACTACGAGCAGTACTTC
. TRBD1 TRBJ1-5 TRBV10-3 CATRGQGADQPQHF TGTGCCACAAGAGGACAGGGGGCGGATCAGCCCCAGCATTTT
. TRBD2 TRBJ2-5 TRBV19 CASSIGGGTKETQYF TGTGCCAGTAGTATTGGCGGAGGGACTAAAGAGACCCAGTACTTC
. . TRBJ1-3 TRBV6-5 CASRTGGEGNTIYF TGTGCCAGCAGAACGGGGGGGGAAGGAAACACCATATATTTT
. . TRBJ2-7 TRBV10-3 CAIRIQPAALGGMGSYEQYF TGTGCCATCAGAATCCAACCCGCAGCGTTGGGGGGAATGGGCTCCTACGAGCAGTACTTC
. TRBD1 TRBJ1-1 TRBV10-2 CASTPGQGNTEAFF TGCGCCAGCACCCCCGGACAGGGGAACACTGAAGCTTTCTTT